The entry below describes one T cell receptor beta chain. As yet, its antigen is unknown. This entry comes from a study of Tregs in tolerant kidney transplant recipients. About the research overall: The nonmyeloablative bone marrow transplants came from related graft donors, with transient mixed chimerism.

Looked up from germline, CDR1 is LNHDA and CDR2 is SQIVND (reference sequence). V was clipped by 5 bases and J by 4 bases, with 11 bases between them. The CDR3 has 13 residues. The study, taken as a whole, reports: No direct test of biological reproducibility was done here. For some patients, primers changed over time, blocking nucleotide-level comparison.

Data came from immunoSEQ multiplex PCR; TCRdb stores just in-frame clones and leaves some out. The sample contains around 98,000 clones, 90% to 95% of which appear only once. The sequences come from CD4+ T cells from blood, collected before the transplant. The receptor's source is a human donor who received a combined kidney and bone marrow transplant. The genes are TRBV19 and TRBJ1-1, with unresolved D. The CDR3 DNA reads as TGTGCCAGTAGTTCAGTGCCTAGCACTGAAGCTTTCTTT. It yields the protein CASSSVPSTEAFF.